Following are 23 T cell receptor beta chains from one sample sequenced in a study of CD8+ T cells in alopecia areata. Extraction of RNA preceded its reverse transcription into cDNA, which served as the sequencing template. Here immunoSEQ multiplex PCR was the method, and the copy in TCRdb shows in-frame clones only, minus some. The sample holds some 2,500 clones, and no clone turns up only once. The sequenced sample consisted of lesional skin. The receptor set was obtained from a C3H/HeJ mouse with alopecia areata. This strain's MHC haplotype is H2-k.

This clone is categorized as medium-sized (0.01 to 0.1%). Gene and germline names: mouse. The CDR3 end falls 4 residues outside the read, so it is completed with the germline J gene. The chain carries TRBV5 and TRBJ2-5; 7 nucleotides line up with TRBD1. With V trimmed by 4 bases and J by 3 bases, 4 bases remained unmatched. The CDR3 is made up of 14 amino acids. CDR1 is LGHNA, CDR2 YNLKQL, per germline (reference sequence). The CDR3 bases that were read are TGTGCCAGCAGCCCCCGGGACAGTCAAGAC. It encodes CASSPRDSQD. The full CDR3 is CASSPRDSQDTQYF.

This clone came up a few times. Each gene name is a mouse one. From the germline J gene comes the end of the CDR3, since the read stops 4 residues before it. The chain combines TRBV3 with TRBJ2-1, with no clear D. Germline V CDR1 and CDR2: SNHLY, FYNGKV (reference sequence). V shed 8 bases and J shed 5 bases, with 10 bases lying between them. The CDR3 contains 12 residues. CDR3 DNA, as far as it was read: TGTGCCAGCTCGGGTAGGGATGCT. Its protein is CASSGRDA. The CDR3 reads in full as CASSGRDAEQFF.

This clone was seen many times. A mismatch at residue 14 separates the TCRdb protein from the translated DNA, so the protein presented here was translated from the DNA. The listed genes are named as in mouse. The read stops 3 residues short of the end of the CDR3; the missing end is completed from the germline J gene. V gene TRBV2 combines with J gene TRBJ1-3; 10 nucleotides align to TRBD1. The CDR3 runs 17 residues. Per germline, CDR1 LGHNA and CDR2 YSYQKL. V trimming: 2 bases; J trimming: 0 bases; junction bases outside the gene matches: 4. The CDR3 spells CASSQRDRGNSGNTLYF. Partial CDR3 DNA: TGTGCCAGCAGCCAAAGGGACAGGGGAAATTCTGGAAATACG.

In the case of this clone: The genes are named according to mouse. Coverage ceases 4 residues before the CDR3 finishes, and the germline J gene fills in the end. This rearrangement joins TRBV19 to TRBJ2-1; 9 bases agree with TRBD1. V shed 4 bases, J shed 3 bases, and the junction held 2 bases outside the gene matches. Germline CDR1 FNHDT, CDR2 SITEND (reference sequence). This CDR3 has 14 amino acids. CDR3 sequence: CASSDRGFYAEQFF. The covered CDR3 bases are TGTGCCAGCAGTGACAGGGGGTTCTATGCT.

In regard to this clone: Here the gene names and germline are mouse. The CDR3 end falls 4 residues outside the read, so it is completed with the germline J gene. V gene TRBV2 combines with J gene TRBJ1-4, with TRBD1 matching 10 bases. The CDR3 is 14 amino acids. The germline V gene encodes CDR1 LGHNA and CDR2 YSYQKL. The CDR3: CASSPGQGTERLFF. CDR3 DNA (partial): TGTGCCAGCAGCCCGGGACAGGGGACCGAA.

This clone was seen at least ten times. Germline and genes: mouse. The CDR3 extends 4 residues past the end of the read, so its final part is completed from the germline J gene. The rearrangement links TRBV13-2 to TRBJ2-3; 8 bases are a match to TRBD2. The V gene end was trimmed by 0 bases and the J gene end by 3 bases; junction bases not matched to a gene: 0. CDR1 NNHNN and CDR2 SYGAGS come from the germline V gene (reference sequence). The CDR3 spans 14 residues. The CDR3 loop is CASGDDWGAETLYF. The sequenced CDR3 bases are TGTGCCAGCGGTGATGACTGGGGGGCAGAA.

In this sample, this clone turned up many times. Gene names refer to mouse genes. The CDR3 is cut off 4 residues early in the read; its end comes from the germline J gene. This chain uses TRBV12-1 with TRBJ2-2, with TRBD1 matching over 9 bases. The V gene end was trimmed by 1 base and the J gene end by 6 bases; junction bases not matched to a gene: 2. The length of the CDR3 is 14 residues. Germline-derived CDR1 and CDR2 are SGHSN and HYEKVE. CDR3 DNA, as far as it was read: TGTGCCAGCTCTCTGGGGACAGGGCCCGGG. Protein product: CASSLGTGPG. The CDR3 as a whole reads CASSLGTGPGQLYF. Full variable domain (missing parts from reference TRBV12-1 and TRBJ2-2): DSGVVQSPRHIIKEKGGRSVLTCIPISGHSNVVWYQQTLGKELKFLIQHYEKVERDKGFLPSRFSVQQFDDYHSEMNMSALELEDSAMYFCASSLGTGPGQLYFGEGSKLTVL.

This clone was found many times. The gene symbols are mouse symbols. The read comes to an end 4 residues before the CDR3 does, leaving the germline J gene to fill in the end. V and J are TRBV16 and TRBJ2-3; D possibly corresponds to TRBD1 (5 bases). The germline V and J ends were trimmed by 3 bases and 0 bases, with 10 bases remaining between them. CDR3 length equals 15 residues. CDR1 is SGHSA, CDR2 FRNQAP, per germline. This chain's CDR3 is CASSFGHSSAETLYF. The sequenced part of the CDR3 DNA is TGTGCAAGCAGCTTTGGACACTCTAGTGCAGAA.

In its sample, this clone ranks as medium-sized (0.01 to 0.1%). Each gene name is a mouse one. The CDR3 goes on 4 residues after the read ends, and that part is filled in from the germline J gene. The V gene is TRBV5, the J gene TRBJ2-2; 7 bases map to TRBD2. The V gene's germline CDR1 is LGHNA and CDR2 YNLKQL (reference sequence). Unmatched junction bases numbered 4, after V lost 2 bases and J lost 1 base. The CDR3 extends over 16 amino acids. The CDR3 DNA, read in part, is TGTGCCAGCAGCCAACGACTGGGAGAAAACACCGGG. Its protein product is CASSQRLGENTG. The complete CDR3 reads CASSQRLGENTGQLYF.

In this sample, this clone turned up a few times. A single base separates this from a much larger clone, so it may be a read error. Germline and genes here are mouse. The CDR3 is cut off 4 residues early in the read; its end comes from the germline J gene. V gene TRBV13-1 combines with J gene TRBJ2-7; D is undetermined. CDR1 NSHNY and CDR2 SYGAGN come from the germline V gene. CDR3 length: 11 residues. The CDR3 is CASRLKYEQYF. CDR3 bases read: TGTGCCAGCAGGCTGAAATAT.

In this sample, this clone turned up many times. The gene names here belong to mouse. The read is 4 residues too short to cover the CDR3 end, so that end is filled in from the germline J gene. J is TRBJ2-5 and V is TRBV3, with 10 bases that match TRBD2. This CDR3 is built from 16 residues. Germline V gene sequence: CDR1 SNHLY, CDR2 FYNGKV (reference sequence). The covered CDR3 bases are TGTGCCAGCAGCTTAGTTCCCTGGGGGGGCAGCGAC. Its protein is CASSLVPWGGSD. The entire CDR3 sequence reads CASSLVPWGGSDTQYF.

Sample share makes this clone medium-sized. Germline and genes: mouse. CDR3 DNA, as far as it was read: TGCACCTGCAGTGCAGATCCCGGGACAGCAAACTCC. Translated: CTCSADPGTANS. The entire CDR3 protein reads CTCSADPGTANSDYTF. This chain uses TRBV1 with TRBJ1-2; 7 bases line up with TRBD1. The sequence runs out 4 residues before the end of the CDR3; the remainder is reconstructed from the germline J gene. CDR1 and CDR2 (germline): NSQYPW, LRSPGD (reference sequence). The CDR3 spans 16 residues. V gave up 0 bases and J gave up 0 bases; unmatched junction bases: 4.

This clone was recorded many times. The listed genes are named as in mouse. The read terminates 4 residues ahead of where the CDR3 ends, so the germline J gene completes it. The chain combines TRBV13-1 with TRBJ2-7; 8 bases align to TRBD2. CDR1 is NSHNY, CDR2 SYGAGN, per germline. The CDR3 runs 15 residues. CDR3 DNA (partial): TGTGCCAGCAGTGTTTACCCCGGGACTGGATAT. Translation: CASSVYPGTGY. The whole CDR3 sequence is CASSVYPGTGYEQYF.

Only a few counts were recorded for this clone. Genes and germline are mouse. The CDR3 goes on 4 residues after the read ends, and that part is filled in from the germline J gene. The chain is built from TRBV13-3 and TRBJ2-5, with D possibly matching TRBD1 (6 bases). V dropped 5 bases and J dropped 0 bases, with 10 bases sitting between them. In germline, CDR1 is NNHDY, CDR2 SYVADS. The CDR3 extends over 14 amino acids. CDR3 amino acids: CASSRGLNQDTQYF. CDR3 DNA (partial): TGTGCCAGCAGCAGGGGCCTTAACCAAGAC.

In this sample, this clone turned up many times. Genes and germline are mouse. The read terminates 4 residues before the CDR3 end, so the remaining end is supplied by the germline J gene. V gene TRBV14 combines with J gene TRBJ2-7; D gene ambiguous. CDR3 size: 11 residues. Germline V CDR1 and CDR2: SGHDT, FRDEAV. CDR3 DNA, as far as it was read: TGTGCCAGCAGCCTCAGGTAT. It is translated as CASSLRY. The complete CDR3 reads CASSLRYEQYF. The variable domain in full, with the rest retrieved from reference TRBV14 and TRBJ2-7, is EAGVTQSPRYAVLQEGQAVSFWCDPISGHDTLYWYQQPRDQGPQLLVYFRDEAVIDNSQLPSDRFSAVRPKGTNSTLKIQSAKQGDTATYLCASSLRYEQYFGPGTRLTVL.

This clone has ten or more counts. Genes here carry mouse names. The read gets to within 4 residues of the CDR3 end, and the germline J gene fills in the rest. The chain carries TRBV13-3 and TRBJ2-4; D remains ambiguous. The CDR3 covers 12 residues. Germline CDR1 NNHDY, CDR2 SYVADS. Partial CDR3 DNA: TGTGCCAGCAGTGAGCCAGAAAAC. Amino acid sequence: CASSEPEN. The full CDR3 protein reads CASSEPENTLYF.

This clone was counted at least ten times. The TCRdb protein and the DNA translation do not line up at residue 11; the protein shown here was made by translating the DNA. Gene labels here are mouse ones. The read is 3 residues too short to cover the CDR3 end, so that end is filled in from the germline J gene. The rearrangement uses TRBV31 and TRBJ1-6; the match to TRBD1 covers 7 bases. TRBJ1-6 is recorded as an ORF, its role being uncertain. In germline, CDR1 is GKSSPN, CDR2 SITVG. Unmatched junction bases numbered 4, after V lost 0 bases and J lost 8 bases. The CDR3 is 14 amino acids. CDR3 sequence: CAWSLTGVDSPLYF. The CDR3 bases that were read are TGTGCCTGGAGTCTCACAGGGGTGGATTCGCCC.

This clone was seen many times. The gene symbols are mouse symbols. The read halts 4 residues ahead of the CDR3 end, with the missing end drawn from the germline J gene. The V and J genes are TRBV13-1 and TRBJ1-1, with D maybe TRBD1 (6 bases). Germline V gene sequence: CDR1 NSHNY, CDR2 SYGAGN. The CDR3 has 14 residues. This CDR3 reads CASSATGGAREVFF. CDR3 DNA (partial): TGTGCCAGCAGTGCGACTGGGGGGGCGCGA.

There are many counts of this clone. Gene names and germline refer to mouse. The sequenced fragment ends 4 residues before the CDR3 boundary, so the rest is inferred from the germline J gene. This chain uses TRBV19 with TRBJ2-5, with D possibly TRBD1 on 5 matching bases. With 4 bases removed from V and 3 bases from J, the gap between germline ends came to 6 bases. The CDR3 is made up of 12 amino acids. Germline CDR1 and CDR2: FNHDT and SITEND (reference sequence). The CDR3 DNA, read in part, is TGTGCCAGCAGTTGGACACAAGAC. It is translated as CASSWTQD. The whole CDR3 protein is CASSWTQDTQYF.

A remark on this clone: Mouse names are used for the genes. The CDR3 extends 4 residues past the end of the read, so its final part is completed from the germline J gene. The chain carries TRBV13-1 and TRBJ2-7; 14 bases match TRBD2. The germline gives CDR1 NSHNY, CDR2 SYGAGN. There are 17 residues in the CDR3. V trimming: 2 bases; J trimming: 0 bases; junction bases outside the gene matches: 4. The CDR3 here is CASSEGLGGRTSYEQYF. The covered CDR3 bases are TGTGCCAGCAGTGAGGGACTGGGGGGGCGAACCTCCTAT.

This clone came up many times. Germline and genes: mouse. The read halts 4 residues ahead of the CDR3 end, with the missing end drawn from the germline J gene. V gene TRBV19 combines with J gene TRBJ2-7; TRBD1 matches 10 bases. The V gene's germline CDR1 is FNHDT and CDR2 SITEND (reference sequence). This CDR3 has 15 residues. Unmatched junction bases numbered 1, after V lost 0 bases and J lost 1 base. The CDR3 bases that were read are TGTGCCAGCAGTATAGTGGACAGGGGGTCCTAT. Amino acid sequence: CASSIVDRGSY. The CDR3 in full is CASSIVDRGSYEQYF.

This clone is medium-sized in the sample. Gene names are mouse gene names. Read data end 4 residues before the CDR3 end; the end is taken from the germline J gene. The rearrangement uses TRBV13-3 and TRBJ2-4; no clear D gene. CDR3 length: 13 residues. Per germline, CDR1 NNHDY and CDR2 SYVADS. Trimming pared 1 base from V and 0 bases from J, leaving 3 bases between. CDR3 DNA (partial): TGTGCCAGCAGTGATAAGAGTCAAAAC. Encoded protein: CASSDKSQN. The entire CDR3 is CASSDKSQNTLYF.

This clone was counted at least ten times. TCRdb lists a protein that is different at residue 11 from the translated DNA; the protein given here uses the DNA translation. The germline and genes are mouse ones. The CDR3 is cut off 3 residues early in the read; its end comes from the germline J gene. This chain uses TRBV3 with TRBJ1-3, with TRBD1 matching 7 bases. From germline, CDR1 is SNHLY and CDR2 FYNGKV (reference sequence). CDR3 length: 14 residues. V trimming: 4 bases; J trimming: 3 bases; junction bases outside the gene matches: 3. CDR3 amino acids: CASSSTGDGNTLYF. CDR3 bases read: TGTGCCAGCAGCTCTACAGGGGATGGAAATACG.